The rows below give T cell receptor beta chains drawn from one sample of a study of cytomegalovirus exposure and HLA in healthy donors. Here immunoSEQ multiplex PCR was the method, and the copy in TCRdb shows in-frame clones only, minus some. The sample records some 130,000 clones, approximately 80% being singletons. The sample consisted of PBMCs. All receptors come from a young man in good health and CMV-seropositive. The CDR3 runs from the conserved cysteine through the conserved F or W. A D gene is named only where the DNA matches it firmly. Only part of the rows carry a size: once, few, many, or a class if the clone is expanded.

TRBV4-1	-	TRBD1	TRBJ2-2	CASSQELRGQPGELFF	TGCGCCAGCAGCCAAGAGTTAAGGGGGCAACCCGGGGAGCTGTTTTTT
TRBV7-2	-	-	TRBJ1-1	CASSLAAQYTEAFF	TGTGCCAGCAGCTTAGCGGCACAATACACTGAAGCTTTCTTT
TRBV7-3	-	TRBD1	TRBJ2-5	CASSQQGSETQYF	TGTGCCAGCAGCCAACAGGGGTCAGAGACCCAGTACTTC
TRBV4-3	-	-	TRBJ1-2	CASSQDRSNGYTF	TGCGCCAGCAGCCAAGACCGGTCGAATGGCTACACCTTC
TRBV19	few	TRBD1	TRBJ1-2	CASFERGRGNYGYTF	TGTGCCAGTTTTGAGAGGGGGCGCGGTAACTATGGCTACACCTTC
TRBV28	few	-	TRBJ1-3	CASSWATGGNTIYF	TGTGCCAGCAGTTGGGCCACCGGAGGAAACACCATATATTTT
TRBV5-1	-	-	TRBJ1-2	CASSLEGVYGYTF	TGCGCCAGCAGCTTGGAAGGGGTCTATGGCTACACCTTC
TRBV4-3	-	-	TRBJ1-1	CASSQDPGGFEAFF	TGCGCCAGCAGCCAAGATCCGGGGGGCTTTGAAGCTTTCTTT
TRBV6-6	-	TRBD1	TRBJ1-1	CASRLDRGFSEAFF	TGTGCCAGCAGGTTGGACAGGGGGTTCTCTGAAGCTTTCTTT
TRBV2	-	-	TRBJ1-2	CASSEYQGNYGYTF	TGTGCCAGCAGTGAATATCAGGGGAACTATGGCTACACCTTC
TRBV27	-	-	TRBJ2-5	CASPWADSDQETQYF	TGTGCCAGCCCTTGGGCCGATAGCGATCAAGAGACCCAGTACTTC
TRBV7-2	-	TRBD1	TRBJ2-5	CASSLGGTGIVVTQYF	TGTGCCAGCAGCTTAGGCGGGACAGGGATAGTGGTGACCCAGTACTTC
TRBV7-2	-	TRBD1	TRBJ1-5	CASSRTGWYGSNQPQHF	TGTGCCAGCAGCCGGACAGGGTGGTATGGTAGCAATCAGCCCCAGCATTTT
TRBV10-3	-	-	TRBJ1-1	CATQGSPGREAARNTEAFF	TGTGCCACACAAGGAAGTCCAGGCAGGGAGGCGGCAAGGAACACTGAAGCTTTCTTT
TRBV7-6	-	TRBD1	TRBJ2-3	CASSLSGQGWGTNTDTQYF	TGTGCCAGCAGCTTATCGGGACAGGGTTGGGGCACGAACACAGATACGCAGTATTTT
TRBV7-2	-	-	TRBJ2-2	CASRPRGADTGELFF	TGTGCCAGCAGGCCCCGGGGAGCGGACACCGGGGAGCTGTTTTTT
TRBV6-5	once	-	TRBJ1-4	CASSYNRDTNEKLFF	TGTGCCAGCAGTTACAACAGGGATACTAATGAAAAACTGTTTTTT